This T cell receptor beta chain was recovered during a study of tumor-infiltrating lymphocytes in primary liver carcinoma. About the research overall: Stage T1-T3 N0M0 and a size of about 4.2 to 11 cm characterized the tumors. In every tissue type, samples returned a similar yield of roughly 3.65 to 8 million productive TCRbeta reads.

There are 14 residues in the CDR3. The germline gives CDR1 SGHNT, CDR2 YYREEE (reference sequence). Findings and caveats of the study: Detection in all five tumor regions applied to only about 7-25% of top clones.

Extraction of RNA together with DNA used 20-30 mg of unsorted bulk tissue. Five discrete regions of every tumor underwent sampling. As concerns this clonotype: Antigen: not known. A read error may account for a junction end that differs from germline.

Making TCR beta cDNA involved around 510 ng total RNA and a constant-region primer. Construction of TCR beta libraries relied on three successive nested multiplex PCR rounds employing slightly modified ARM-PCR. Each of the first two PCR rounds ran approximately 9 cycles with TRBV1-TRBV30 forward and C-beta reverse primers. Each CDR3 protein is one row after TCRdb ran MiXCR on the multiplex PCR reads. Here the sample spans over 35,000 distinct CDR3 sequences, around 70% being singletons. J is TRBJ2-5 and V is TRBV5-4, with TRBD2 identical over 8 bases. The sequence came from a man aged 40-49 years with primary liver carcinoma and hepatitis B virus infection. Sequenced sample: liver tumor tissue from sampling region 2. As for subset: tumor region T2, inferior pole. The CDR3 sequence: CTSSPSGRMETQYF. Written as DNA, the CDR3 is TGCACCAGCAGCCCCAGCGGGAGAATGGAGACCCAGTACTTC.